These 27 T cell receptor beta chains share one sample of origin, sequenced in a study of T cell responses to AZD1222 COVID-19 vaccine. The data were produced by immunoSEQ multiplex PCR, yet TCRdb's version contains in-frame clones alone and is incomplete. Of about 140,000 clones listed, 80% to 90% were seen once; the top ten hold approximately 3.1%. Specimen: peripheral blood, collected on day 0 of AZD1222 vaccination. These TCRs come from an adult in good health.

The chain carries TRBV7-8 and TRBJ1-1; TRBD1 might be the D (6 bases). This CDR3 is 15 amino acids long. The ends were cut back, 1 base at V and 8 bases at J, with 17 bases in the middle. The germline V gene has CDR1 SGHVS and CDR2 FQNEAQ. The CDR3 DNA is TGTGCCAGCAGCTTAGTCCTAGGGAAACAGGGAGAAGCTTTCTTT. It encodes CASSLVLGKQGEAFF.

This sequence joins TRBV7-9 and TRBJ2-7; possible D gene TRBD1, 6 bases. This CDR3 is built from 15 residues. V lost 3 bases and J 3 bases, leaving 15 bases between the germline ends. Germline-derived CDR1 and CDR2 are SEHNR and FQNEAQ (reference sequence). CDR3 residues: CASSLGAAGGYEQYF. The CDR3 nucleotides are TGTGCCAGCAGCTTGGGGGCAGCTGGGGGCTACGAGCAGTACTTC. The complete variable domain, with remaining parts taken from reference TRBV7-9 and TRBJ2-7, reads DTGVSQNPRHKITKRGQNVTFRCDPISEHNRLYWYRQTLGQGPEFLTYFQNEAQLEKSRLLSDRFSAERPKGSFSTLEIQRTEQGDSAMYLCASSLGAAGGYEQYFGPGTRLTVT.

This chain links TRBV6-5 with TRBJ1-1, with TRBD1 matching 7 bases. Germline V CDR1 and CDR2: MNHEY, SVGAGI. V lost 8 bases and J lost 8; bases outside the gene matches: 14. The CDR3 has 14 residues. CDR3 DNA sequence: TGTGCCAGCGGCTTCCAGGGGGAAACTGGGGAAGCTTTCTTT. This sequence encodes CASGFQGETGEAFF.

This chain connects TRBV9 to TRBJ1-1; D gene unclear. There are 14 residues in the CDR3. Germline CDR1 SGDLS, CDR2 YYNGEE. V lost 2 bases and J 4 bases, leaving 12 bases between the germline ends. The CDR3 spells CASSVTVTGTEAFF. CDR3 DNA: TGTGCCAGCAGCGTTACAGTAACGGGCACTGAAGCTTTCTTT.

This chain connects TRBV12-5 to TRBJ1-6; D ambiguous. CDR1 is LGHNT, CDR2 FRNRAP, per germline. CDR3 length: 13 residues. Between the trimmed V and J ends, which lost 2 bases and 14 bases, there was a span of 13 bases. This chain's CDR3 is CASGLSAIRTLHF. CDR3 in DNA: TGTGCTAGTGGTTTGTCGGCCATCCGCACCCTCCACTTT.

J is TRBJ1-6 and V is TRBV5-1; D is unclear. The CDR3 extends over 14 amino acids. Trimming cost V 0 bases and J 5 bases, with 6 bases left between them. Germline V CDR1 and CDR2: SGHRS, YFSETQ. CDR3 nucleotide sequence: TGCGCCAGCAGCTTGGTAATCGATAATTCACCCCTCCACTTT. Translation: CASSLVIDNSPLHF.

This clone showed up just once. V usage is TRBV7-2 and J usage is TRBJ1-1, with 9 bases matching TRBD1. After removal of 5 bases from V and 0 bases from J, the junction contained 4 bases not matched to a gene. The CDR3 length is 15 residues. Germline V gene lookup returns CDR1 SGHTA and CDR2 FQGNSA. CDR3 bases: TGTGCCAGCAGCGCACAGGGGGCGATGAACACTGAAGCTTTCTTT. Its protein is CASSAQGAMNTEAFF.

The CDR3 spells CASSLAGGLGNEQFF. CDR3 in DNA: TGTGCCAGCAGTTTAGCGGGAGGGCTCGGCAATGAGCAGTTCTTC. This sequence joins TRBV6-5 and TRBJ2-1; the match to TRBD2 covers 11 bases. The CDR3 totals 15 residues. Germline values: CDR1 MNHEY, CDR2 SVGAGI. J was trimmed by 6 bases and V by 4 bases; bases with no gene match: 5.

The CDR3 region is CASSERQGAGGNTIYF. CDR3 bases: TGTGCCAGCAGCGAGAGACAGGGGGCAGGGGGAAACACCATATATTTT. The gene calls are TRBV9 and TRBJ1-3, with TRBD1 identical over 10 bases. Germline V gene lookup returns CDR1 SGDLS and CDR2 YYNGEE. Trimming at V came to 3 bases and at J to 4 bases, leaving 7 bases not matched to a gene. The CDR3 is made up of 16 amino acids. The full variable domain, in which reference TRBV9 and TRBJ1-3 provide the parts outside the CDR3, is DSGVTQTPKHLITATGQRVTLRCSPRSGDLSVYWYQQSLDQGLQFLIQYYNGEERAKGNILERFSAQQFPDLHSELNLSSLELGDSALYFCASSERQGAGGNTIYFGEGSWLTVV.

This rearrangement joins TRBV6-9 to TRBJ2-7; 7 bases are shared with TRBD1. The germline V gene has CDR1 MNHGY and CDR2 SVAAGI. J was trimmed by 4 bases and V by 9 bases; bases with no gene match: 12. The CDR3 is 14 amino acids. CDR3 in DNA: TGTGCCAGACCTCATGGGGACAGCAGTTACGAGCAGTACTTC. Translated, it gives CARPHGDSSYEQYF.

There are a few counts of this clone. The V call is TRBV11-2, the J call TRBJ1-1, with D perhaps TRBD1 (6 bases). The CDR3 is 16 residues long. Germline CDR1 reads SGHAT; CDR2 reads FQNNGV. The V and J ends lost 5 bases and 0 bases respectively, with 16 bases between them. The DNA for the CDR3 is TGTGCCAGCAGCGGAGCCGGGACACGAATGAACACTGAAGCTTTCTTT. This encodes CASSGAGTRMNTEAFF.

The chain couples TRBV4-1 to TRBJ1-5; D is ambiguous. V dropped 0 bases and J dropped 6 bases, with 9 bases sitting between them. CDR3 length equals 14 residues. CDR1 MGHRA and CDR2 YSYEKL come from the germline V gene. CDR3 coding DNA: TGCGCCAGCAGCCAAGATCACGTAGGTCAGCCCCAGCATTTT. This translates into CASSQDHVGQPQHF.

The CDR3 DNA reads TGTGCCAGCAGCCAAGCCACTTTCCGCGGGGAAAAACTGTTTTTT. This translates into CASSQATFRGEKLFF. The chain uses TRBV3-1 (or the pseudogene TRBV3-2) and TRBJ1-4; D gene unclear. Trimming took off 1 base at V and 8 bases at J, with 14 bases between the two ends. The CDR3 consists of 15 residues. Germline-derived CDR1 and CDR2 are LGHDT and YNNKEL (reference sequence).

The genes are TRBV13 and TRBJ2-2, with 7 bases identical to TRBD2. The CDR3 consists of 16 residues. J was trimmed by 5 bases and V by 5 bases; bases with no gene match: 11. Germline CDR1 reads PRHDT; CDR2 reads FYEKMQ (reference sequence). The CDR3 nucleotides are TGTGCCAGCAGCCCGTCGGGGAGCGGGAAGACCGGGGAGCTGTTTTTT. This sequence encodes CASSPSGSGKTGELFF. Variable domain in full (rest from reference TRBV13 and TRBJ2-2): AAGVIQSPRHLIKEKRETATLKCYPIPRHDTVYWYQQGPGQDPQFLISFYEKMQSDKGSIPDRFSAQQFSDYHSELNMSSLELGDSALYFCASSPSGSGKTGELFFGEGSRLTVL.

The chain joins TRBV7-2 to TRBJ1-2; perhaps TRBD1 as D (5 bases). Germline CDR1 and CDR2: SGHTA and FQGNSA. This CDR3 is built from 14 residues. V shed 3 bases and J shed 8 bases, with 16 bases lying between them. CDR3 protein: CASSFGRGPGGYTF. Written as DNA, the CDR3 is TGTGCCAGCAGCTTCGGACGGGGCCCAGGAGGCTACACCTTC.

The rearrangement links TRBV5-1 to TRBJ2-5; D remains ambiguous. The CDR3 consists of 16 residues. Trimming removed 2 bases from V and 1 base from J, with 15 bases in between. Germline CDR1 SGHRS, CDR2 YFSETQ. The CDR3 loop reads CASSFLVRPPQETQYF. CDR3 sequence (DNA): TGCGCCAGCAGCTTTCTGGTCCGTCCACCCCAAGAGACCCAGTACTTC.

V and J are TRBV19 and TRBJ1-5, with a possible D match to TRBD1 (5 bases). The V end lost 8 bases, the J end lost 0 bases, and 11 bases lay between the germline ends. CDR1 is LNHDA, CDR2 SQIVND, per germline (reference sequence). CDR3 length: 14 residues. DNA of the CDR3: TGTGCCAGTGGGGCGGTAGTTAGCAATCAGCCCCAGCATTTT. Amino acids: CASGAVVSNQPQHF.

This CDR3 reads CASSYMTSEAFF. CDR3 in DNA: TGTGCCAGCAGTTACATGACTTCTGAAGCTTTCTTT. This rearrangement joins TRBV6-2 or TRBV6-3 to TRBJ1-1, with D unclear. The germline CDR1 and CDR2 sequences are MNHEY and SVGEGT. Trimming stripped 2 bases from V and 6 bases from J, with 7 bases between. The CDR3 runs 12 residues.

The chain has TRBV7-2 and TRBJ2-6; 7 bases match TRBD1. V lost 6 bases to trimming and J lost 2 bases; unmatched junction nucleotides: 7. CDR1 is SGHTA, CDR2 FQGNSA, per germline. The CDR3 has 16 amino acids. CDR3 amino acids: CASRRDRVAGANVLTF. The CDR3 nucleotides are TGTGCCAGCAGACGAGACAGGGTTGCTGGGGCCAACGTCCTGACTTTC.

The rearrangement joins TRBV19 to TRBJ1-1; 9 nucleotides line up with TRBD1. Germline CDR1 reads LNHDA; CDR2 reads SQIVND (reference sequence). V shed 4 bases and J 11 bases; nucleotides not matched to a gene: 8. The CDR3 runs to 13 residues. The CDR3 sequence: CASSTGTGINAFF. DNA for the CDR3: TGTGCCAGTAGTACGGGGACAGGGATCAACGCTTTCTTT.

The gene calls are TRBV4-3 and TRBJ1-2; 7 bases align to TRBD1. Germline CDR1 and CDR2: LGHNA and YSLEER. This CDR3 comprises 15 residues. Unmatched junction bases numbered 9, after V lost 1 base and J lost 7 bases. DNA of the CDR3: TGCGCCAGCAGCCAAGGGGGTCGACAGGGAGGTGGCTACACCTTC. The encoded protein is CASSQGGRQGGGYTF.

This CDR3 reads CASAQVGGNEKLFF. The CDR3 DNA sequence: TGTGCCAGCGCACAGGTCGGCGGAAATGAAAAACTGTTTTTT. The chain links TRBV6-5 to TRBJ1-4; D may be TRBD1 (5 bases). V lost 8 bases, J lost 5 bases, and 15 bases lay in between. This CDR3 comprises 14 residues. Germline V CDR1 and CDR2: MNHEY, SVGAGI.

Written as DNA, the CDR3 is TGTGCCAGCAGCCAGGGACATAACACTGAAGCTTTCTTT. Translated, it gives CASSQGHNTEAFF. The J gene is TRBJ1-1, the V gene TRBV7-2; TRBD1 might be the D (6 bases). The CDR3 has 13 amino acids. V was cut by 5 bases and J by 2 bases, with 9 bases left in between. Germline values: CDR1 SGHTA, CDR2 FQGNSA.

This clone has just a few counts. The chain's CDR3 is CASSSRQGEPFF. The CDR3 DNA reads as TGTGCCAGCAGCTCACGACAGGGGGAACCTTTCTTT. The chain uses TRBV11-3 and TRBJ1-1; TRBD1 aligns across 9 bases. V lost 4 bases, J lost 12 bases, and 6 bases stayed unmatched. The CDR3 runs to 12 residues. In germline, CDR1 is SGHNT, CDR2 YENEEA.

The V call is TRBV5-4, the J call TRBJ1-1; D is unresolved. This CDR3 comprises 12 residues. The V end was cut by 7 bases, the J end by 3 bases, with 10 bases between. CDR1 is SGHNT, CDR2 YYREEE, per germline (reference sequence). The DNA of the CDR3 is TGTGCCAGCTCGGCGGGGTACACTGAAGCTTTCTTT. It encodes CASSAGYTEAFF.

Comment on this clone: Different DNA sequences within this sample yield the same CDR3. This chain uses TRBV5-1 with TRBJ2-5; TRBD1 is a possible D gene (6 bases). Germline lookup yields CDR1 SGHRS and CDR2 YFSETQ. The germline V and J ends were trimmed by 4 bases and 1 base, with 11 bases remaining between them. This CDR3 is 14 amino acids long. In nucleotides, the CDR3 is TGCGCCAGCAGCCCAGGGGACACCCAAGAGACCCAGTACTTC. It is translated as CASSPGDTQETQYF.

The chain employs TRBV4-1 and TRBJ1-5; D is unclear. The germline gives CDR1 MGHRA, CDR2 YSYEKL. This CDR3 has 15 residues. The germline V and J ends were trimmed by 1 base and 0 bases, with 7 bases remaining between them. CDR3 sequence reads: CASSQADYSNQPQHF. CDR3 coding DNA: TGCGCCAGCAGCCAAGCAGATTATAGCAATCAGCCCCAGCATTTT.